What follows is one T cell receptor beta chain and its context. It has no known antigen specificity. No much larger clone exists at a distance of one base, and base qualities are not known. To sequence the TCRbeta CDR3 region, genomic DNA was isolated from the sorted cells. The immunoSEQ Assay was used for sequencing of TCRbeta CDR3 regions. As stored in TCRdb, this immuneACCESS dataset retains in-frame rearrangements with V and J assigned. A fraction of the clones does not appear; measured against another copy, unresolved V genes explain less than half of the discrepancy, and the remainder lacks a known reason. The sample profile shows about 82,000 clones; 75% to 95% of them were found once. The ten largest clones take up about 2.1% of the sample. The record originates from a study of OX40 agonist ivuxolimab in advanced cancers. In the study overall: The costimulatory receptor OX40 (CD134) was targeted by ivuxolimab, a fully human IgG2 agonistic monoclonal antibody. Intravenous ivuxolimab was administered to patients every 2 weeks at six dose levels: 0.01, 0.1, 0.3, 1.5, 3 and 10 mg/kg. Of the 50 or so patients in dose escalation, 19 had hepatocellular carcinoma, some 15 had melanoma, 9 had renal cell carcinoma and 9 had head and neck cancer. The dose-escalation cohort was almost 85% male with a mean age of approximately 59 years, ranging from roughly 20 to 80. Prior anti-PD-1, anti-PD-L1 or anti-CTLA-4 therapy was permitted, and about two fifths of dose-escalation patients had received checkpoint inhibitors. Partial responses occurred in three dose-escalation patients, of whom one had hepatocellular carcinoma and two had cutaneous melanoma. The purpose of peripheral TCRbeta sequencing was to test whether ivuxolimab changed TCR sequence diversity and led to clonal T-cell expansion. The paper covers the monotherapy dose-escalation part of the phase I ivuxolimab trial, which included N = 52 patients. Study-level results and caveats: At doses of 0.1 to 3.0 mg/kg, clonal expansion of both CD4+ and CD8+ T cells in blood was seen between baseline and week 6. The antigen specificity of the peripheral T cells that underwent clonal expansion was not determined. Low levels of normalized T-cell clonal expansion were also seen in some patients who did not respond. In the 0.1-3.0 mg/kg groups, partial responders had among the lowest normalized peripheral clonal expansion, particularly in CD8+ T cells. On average, CD8+ T cells showed more expanded clones than CD4+ T cells after ivuxolimab.

CDR1 and CDR2 were assigned from the germline V gene as MDHEN and SYDVKM. The CDR3 spans 12 residues, from the cysteine through the phenylalanine. Only CDR3 DNA is held: 36 bases, read in frame from base 1. Trimming at the junction amounts to 8 bases on V and 8 bases on J, and the germline ends lie 15 bases apart. Patients with a history of autoimmune disease or receiving systemic immunosuppression were excluded from the trial. Peripheral blood for TCR sequencing was collected from all dose cohorts at baseline, on cycle 4 day 1, and on cycle 7 day 1. The samples were drawn from a first-in-human, open-label, multicenter phase I dose-escalation trial of ivuxolimab. Adults with locally advanced or metastatic head and neck squamous cell, hepatocellular, melanoma or renal cell carcinoma were enrolled in the trial. CD4+ and CD8+ T cells were sorted separately from peripheral blood before TCR sequencing.

The clonotype originates from an adult with an advanced solid tumor such as melanoma, head and neck, liver or kidney cancer. Specimen: CD4+ or CD8+ T cells sorted from blood, collected in a trial of the OX40 agonist ivuxolimab. Here the chain combines TRBV28 and TRBJ1-2, with TRBD1 tentatively as D gene (6 bases match). This receptor has the CDR3 CASRRGAEGYTF. The nucleotides read TGTGCCAGCCGACGGGGGGCGGAGGGCTACACCTTC.